The 18 T cell receptor beta chains listed next were all sequenced from one sample in a study of blood T cell repertoires in COVID-19. Produced via immunoSEQ multiplex PCR; TCRdb's table is partial and in-frame only. Of about 50,000 clones detected, 86% appear once; the ten largest clones hold around 3.1%. The sample was PBMCs or T cells enriched from blood (not recorded which). The receptors shown here come from a woman between 45 and 65 years old who had recovered from COVID-19.

The rearrangement uses TRBV4-3 and TRBJ2-7; TRBD2 matches 10 bases. Losses at the gene ends were 6 bases for V and 5 bases for J; bases not matched to a gene: 10. CDR3 length: 15 residues. Germline V gene data show CDR1 as LGHNA and CDR2 as YSLEER. The CDR3 DNA reads TGCGCCAGCAGTCCTACAAGCGGGAGGGTCAACGAGCAGTACTTC. As protein: CASSPTSGRVNEQYF.

V gene TRBV18 combines with J gene TRBJ2-2; D not certain. CDR1 and CDR2 from the germline V gene are KGHSH and LQKENI. V lost 5 bases, J lost 3 bases, and 4 bases lay in between. This CDR3 spans 12 amino acids. CDR3 nucleotide sequence: TGTGCCAGCTCATTCGACACCGGGGAGCTGTTTTTT. Residues: CASSFDTGELFF.

The genes are TRBV19 and TRBJ1-1, with D possibly matching TRBD1 (5 bases). Looked up from germline, CDR1 is LNHDA and CDR2 is SQIVND (reference sequence). This CDR3 is 16 amino acids long. Trimming pared 0 bases from V and 3 bases from J, leaving 14 bases between. This CDR3 is CASSIDGASGYTEAFF. The CDR3 DNA is TGTGCCAGTAGTATAGATGGGGCCAGTGGGTACACTGAAGCTTTCTTT. The variable domain in full, with the rest retrieved from reference TRBV19 and TRBJ1-1, is DGGITQSPKYLFRKEGQNVTLSCEQNLNHDAMYWYRQDPGQGLRLIYYSQIVNDFQKGDIAEGYSVSREKKESFPLTVTSAQKNPTAFYLCASSIDGASGYTEAFFGQGTRLTVV.

The rearrangement links TRBV5-4 to TRBJ2-5; 7 bases fit TRBD2. With 4 bases clipped from V and 3 bases from J, the junction kept 9 bases outside the gene matches. Germline assignment: CDR1 SGHNT and CDR2 YYREEE (reference sequence). The CDR3 contains 15 residues. The CDR3 nucleotides read TGTGCCAGCAGCCCTCCGCGGGGGAGAGAAGAGACCCAGTACTTC. Translation gives CASSPPRGREETQYF.

The chain links TRBV24-1 to TRBJ2-5; possible D gene TRBD2, 5 bases. Germline assignment: CDR1 KGHDR and CDR2 SFDVKD. The CDR3 is 14 amino acids. Between the trimmed V and J ends, which lost 9 bases and 5 bases, there was a span of 18 bases. In DNA form, the CDR3 reads TGTGCCACCTCCGATGCGAGGGCCCATGAGACCCAGTACTTC. Translating gives CATSDARAHETQYF.

The CDR3 protein is CAISESGGLNTEAFF. The DNA for the CDR3 is TGTGCCATCAGTGAGTCAGGGGGATTGAACACTGAAGCTTTCTTT. The V call is TRBV10-3, the J call TRBJ1-1; D may be TRBD1 (6 bases). Per the germline V gene, CDR1 is ENHRY and CDR2 is SYGVKD. The length of the CDR3 is 15 residues. V was pared by 0 bases and J by 0 bases, with 8 bases between.

This clone has just a few counts. The J gene is TRBJ1-1, the V gene TRBV24-1, with D possibly being TRBD1 (6 bases). V lost 4 bases, J lost 4 bases, and 12 bases lay in between. The length of the CDR3 is 14 residues. CDR1 is KGHDR, CDR2 SFDVKD, per germline. The DNA for the CDR3 is TGTGCCACCAGTGAAGATGACAGGCGCACTGAAGCTTTCTTT. Translation: CATSEDDRRTEAFF.

This chain uses TRBV14 with TRBJ2-6, with unresolved D. V dropped 4 bases and J dropped 0 bases, with 19 bases sitting between them. In germline, CDR1 is SGHDN, CDR2 FVKESK. The CDR3 extends over 19 amino acids. The CDR3 region is CASSLSLPGIPSGANVLTF. CDR3 coding DNA: TGTGCCAGCAGCCTTTCCCTCCCAGGAATTCCCTCTGGGGCCAACGTCCTGACTTTC.

The rearrangement joins TRBV10-3 to TRBJ1-2; TRBD1 is a possible D gene (6 bases). Trimming left V 7 bases short and J 4 bases short, with 13 bases between. Germline V CDR1 and CDR2: ENHRY, SYGVKD. This CDR3 is 13 amino acids long. The CDR3 coding sequence is TGTGCCATCAAGGCAGGGGACCTCTATGGCTACACCTTC. Translation: CAIKAGDLYGYTF.

The chain employs TRBV28 and TRBJ1-2; 8 bases agree with TRBD1. The V gene end was trimmed by 2 bases and the J gene end by 10 bases; junction bases not matched to a gene: 9. The germline CDR1 and CDR2 sequences are MDHEN and SYDVKM. CDR3 length equals 14 residues. CDR3 loop: CASSLHQGAPDYTF. The CDR3 DNA follows: TGTGCCAGCAGTTTACACCAGGGGGCGCCTGACTACACCTTC.

The chain carries TRBV2 and TRBJ2-7, with D possibly TRBD2 on 5 matching bases. The CDR3 covers 15 residues. Trimming removed 6 bases from V and 4 bases from J, with 19 bases in between. Germline V gene lookup returns CDR1 SNHLY and CDR2 FYNNEI. Written as DNA, the CDR3 is TGTGCCAGCAGCTCAGCGGAGACGGAGAAGTACGAGCAGTACTTC. Its translation is CASSSAETEKYEQYF. The whole variable domain, filled in from reference TRBV2 and TRBJ2-7, reads EPEVTQTPSHQVTQMGQEVILRCVPISNHLYFYWYRQILGQKVEFLVSFYNNEISEKSEIFDDQFSVERPDGSNFTLKIRSTKLEDSAMYFCASSSAETEKYEQYFGPGTRLTVT.

This clone was detected once. The rearrangement uses TRBV15 and TRBJ1-1; 8 nucleotides line up with TRBD1. CDR1 LNHNV and CDR2 YYDKDF come from the germline V gene (reference sequence). CDR3 size: 15 residues. J gave up 5 bases and V 0 bases, and 5 bases lay outside the gene matches. CDR3 DNA sequence: TGTGCCACCAGCAGAGATGTACAGGGGGGAACTGAAGCTTTCTTT. As protein: CATSRDVQGGTEAFF.

V and J are TRBV28 and TRBJ2-7; 10 positions agree with TRBD1. CDR3 length: 15 residues. In germline, CDR1 is MDHEN, CDR2 SYDVKM. J lost 3 bases, V lost 5 bases, and 7 bases had no gene match. The chain's CDR3 is CASSDRGRADYEQYF. The CDR3 coding sequence is TGTGCCAGCAGTGACAGGGGGCGAGCTGACTACGAGCAGTACTTC.

This clone showed up just once. The genes are TRBV27 and TRBJ1-3; D not certain. CDR3 length equals 15 residues. Per germline, CDR1 MNHEY and CDR2 SMNVEV (reference sequence). The V end lost 1 base, the J end lost 0 bases, and 7 bases lay between the germline ends. The CDR3 sequence is CASSLCEASGNTIYF. CDR3 coding DNA: TGTGCCAGCAGTTTATGTGAAGCCTCTGGAAACACCATATATTTT.

The genes are TRBV7-9 and TRBJ2-3; 9 bases line up with TRBD2. The germline V gene encodes CDR1 SEHNR and CDR2 FQNEAQ (reference sequence). CDR3 length equals 16 residues. With V trimmed by 5 bases and J by 2 bases, 8 bases remained unmatched. CDR3 region: CASSQLAGHLTDTQYF. The CDR3 bases are TGTGCCAGCAGCCAACTAGCGGGCCATCTCACAGATACGCAGTATTTT.

The gene calls are TRBV6-2 or TRBV6-3 and TRBJ1-5, with TRBD1 as a possible D gene (5 bases). The V gene lost 6 bases and the J gene lost 14 bases, with 26 bases spanning the gap. The CDR3 spans 15 residues. CDR1 MNHEY and CDR2 SVGEGT come from the germline V gene. CDR3 region: CASSHYPEAGGGKHF. The CDR3 nucleotides read TGTGCCAGCAGCCACTACCCAGAAGCTGGTGGGGGGAAGCATTTT.

This chain connects TRBV19 to TRBJ2-2, with TRBD1 matching over 8 bases. The trim removed 6 bases at V and 2 bases at J, leaving 5 bases unmatched. The CDR3 contains 15 residues. Germline V lookup: CDR1 LNHDA, CDR2 SQIVND (reference sequence). The chain's CDR3 is CASRTGDLNTGELFF. The CDR3 nucleotides read TGTGCCAGTAGGACAGGGGACCTAAACACCGGGGAGCTGTTTTTT.

This rearrangement joins TRBV5-1 to TRBJ2-6, with 7 nucleotides matching TRBD1. V lost 2 bases to trimming and J lost 5 bases; unmatched junction nucleotides: 7. The CDR3 covers 16 residues. CDR1 is SGHRS, CDR2 YFSETQ, per germline. The CDR3, as DNA: TGCGCCAGCAGCTTTGGGACAGACCCAAGGGCCAACGTCCTGACTTTC. This gives the protein CASSFGTDPRANVLTF.